Each of the 4 T cell receptor beta chains below was sequenced from the same sample in a study of CD8+ T cells in alopecia areata. In each case, RNA was isolated and then reverse transcribed into cDNA as the sequencing template. The assay was immunoSEQ multiplex PCR, and TCRdb's table has in-frame clones only and misses some. Among about 91,000 clones listed, around two fifths were seen once. Sequencing was done on a sample of CD4+ T cells sorted from blood. These receptors were collected from a human donor with alopecia areata.

This clone was observed many times. The chain links TRBV29-1 to TRBJ2-2, with 7 nucleotides matching TRBD2. The germline gives CDR1 SQVTM, CDR2 ANQGSEA. The CDR3 runs to 13 residues. Germline trimming cut 6 bases from V and 6 bases from J; bases unmatched to any gene: 7. This CDR3 reads CSVNEAGAGELFF. The CDR3 nucleotides are TGCAGCGTGAACGAGGCGGGGGCCGGGGAGCTGTTTTTT.

This clone was picked up a small number of times. The chain links TRBV29-1 to TRBJ2-5; D uncertain. There are 14 residues in the CDR3. The ends were cut back, 4 bases at V and 0 bases at J, with 12 bases in the middle. Per germline, CDR1 SQVTM and CDR2 ANQGSEA. The CDR3 DNA is TGCAGCGTTGTAGGGAACAGCCACCAAGAGACCCAGTACTTC. Its translation: CSVVGNSHQETQYF.

The genes are TRBV25-1 and TRBJ2-7; the D is unclear. CDR1 MGHDK and CDR2 SYGVNS come from the germline V gene. The CDR3 loop spans 11 amino acids. The V end lost 4 bases, the J end lost 5 bases, and 6 bases lay between the germline ends. CDR3 DNA sequence: TGTGCCAGCAGTGTACGGGACGAGCAGTACTTC. It translates to CASSVRDEQYF.

The chain couples TRBV7-9 to TRBJ2-6; no clear D. Germline CDR1 SEHNR, CDR2 FQNEAQ (reference sequence). Trimming pared 5 bases from V and 0 bases from J, leaving 11 bases between. This CDR3 region has 16 residues. The CDR3: CASSPPGLSGANVLTF. DNA of the CDR3: TGTGCCAGCAGCCCCCCAGGTCTCTCTGGGGCCAACGTCCTGACTTTC.